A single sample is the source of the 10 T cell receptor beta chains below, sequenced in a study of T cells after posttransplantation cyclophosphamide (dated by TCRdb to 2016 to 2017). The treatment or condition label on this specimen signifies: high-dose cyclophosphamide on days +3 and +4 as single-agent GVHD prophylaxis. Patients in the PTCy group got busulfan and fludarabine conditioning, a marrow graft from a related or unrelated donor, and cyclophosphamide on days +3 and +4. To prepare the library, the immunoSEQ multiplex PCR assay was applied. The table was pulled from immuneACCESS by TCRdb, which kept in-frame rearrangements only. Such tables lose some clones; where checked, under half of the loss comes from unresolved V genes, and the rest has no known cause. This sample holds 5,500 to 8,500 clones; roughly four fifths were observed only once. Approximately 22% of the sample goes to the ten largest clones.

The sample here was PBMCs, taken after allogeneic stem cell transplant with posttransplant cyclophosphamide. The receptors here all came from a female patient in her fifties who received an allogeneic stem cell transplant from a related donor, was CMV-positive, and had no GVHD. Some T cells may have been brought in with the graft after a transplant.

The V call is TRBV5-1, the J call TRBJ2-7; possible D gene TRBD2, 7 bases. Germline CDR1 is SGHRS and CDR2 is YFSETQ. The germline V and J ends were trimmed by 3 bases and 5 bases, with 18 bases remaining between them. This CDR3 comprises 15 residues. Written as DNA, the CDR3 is TGCGCCAGCAGCTCCATCTGGGGGGGCCTAGACGAGCAGTACTTC. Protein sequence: CASSSIWGGLDEQYF.

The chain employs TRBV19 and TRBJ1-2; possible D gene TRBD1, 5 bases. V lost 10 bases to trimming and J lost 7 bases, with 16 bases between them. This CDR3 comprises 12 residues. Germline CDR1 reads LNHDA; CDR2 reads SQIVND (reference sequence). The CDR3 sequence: CANTKQVGGYTF. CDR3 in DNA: TGTGCCAACACAAAACAGGTAGGTGGCTACACCTTC. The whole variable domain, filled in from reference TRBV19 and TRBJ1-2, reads DGGITQSPKYLFRKEGQNVTLSCEQNLNHDAMYWYRQDPGQGLRLIYYSQIVNDFQKGDIAEGYSVSREKKESFPLTVTSAQKNPTAFYLCANTKQVGGYTFGSGTRLTVV.

Here the CDR3 reads CASSGSPGGGVNIQYF. The CDR3 DNA follows: TGTGCCAGTAGTGGGAGCCCAGGGGGCGGAGTAAACATTCAGTACTTC. The chain links TRBV19 to TRBJ2-4, with 8 bases aligning to TRBD1. Germline loops: CDR1 LNHDA, CDR2 SQIVND (reference sequence). With 5 bases clipped from V and 6 bases from J, the junction kept 12 bases outside the gene matches. CDR3 length: 16 amino acids.

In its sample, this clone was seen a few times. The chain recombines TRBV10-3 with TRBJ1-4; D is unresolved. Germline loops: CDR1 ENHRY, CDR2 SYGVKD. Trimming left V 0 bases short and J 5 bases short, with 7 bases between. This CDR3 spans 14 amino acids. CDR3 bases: TGTGCCATCAGTGAGTCGGAGCGGAATGAAAAACTGTTTTTT. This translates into CAISESERNEKLFF.

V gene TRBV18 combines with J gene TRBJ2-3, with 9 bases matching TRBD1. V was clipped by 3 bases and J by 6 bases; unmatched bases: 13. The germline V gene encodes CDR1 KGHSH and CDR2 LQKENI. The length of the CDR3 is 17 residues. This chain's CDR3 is CASSPQEQGAIVDTQYF. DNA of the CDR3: TGTGCCAGCTCACCGCAGGAACAGGGGGCAATAGTGGATACGCAGTATTTT.

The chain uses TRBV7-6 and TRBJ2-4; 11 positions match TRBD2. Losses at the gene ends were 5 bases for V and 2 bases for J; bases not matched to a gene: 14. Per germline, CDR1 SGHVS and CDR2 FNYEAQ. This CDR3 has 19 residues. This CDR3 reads CASSPITPASGGTKNIQYF. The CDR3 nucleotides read TGTGCCAGCAGCCCCATTACCCCTGCTAGCGGGGGGACCAAAAACATTCAGTACTTC.

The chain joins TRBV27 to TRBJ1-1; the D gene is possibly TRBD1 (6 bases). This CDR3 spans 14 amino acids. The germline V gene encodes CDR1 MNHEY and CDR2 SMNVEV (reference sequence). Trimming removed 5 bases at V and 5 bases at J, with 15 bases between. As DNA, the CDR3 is TGTGCCAGCAGTAGGGGGGGGGCGTGGACTGAAGCTTTCTTT. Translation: CASSRGGAWTEAFF.

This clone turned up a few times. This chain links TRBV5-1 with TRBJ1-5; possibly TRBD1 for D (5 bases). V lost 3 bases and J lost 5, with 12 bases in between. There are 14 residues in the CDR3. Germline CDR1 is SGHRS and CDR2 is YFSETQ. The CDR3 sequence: CASSWAGLDQPQHF. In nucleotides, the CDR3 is TGCGCCAGCAGCTGGGCAGGGTTAGATCAGCCCCAGCATTTT.

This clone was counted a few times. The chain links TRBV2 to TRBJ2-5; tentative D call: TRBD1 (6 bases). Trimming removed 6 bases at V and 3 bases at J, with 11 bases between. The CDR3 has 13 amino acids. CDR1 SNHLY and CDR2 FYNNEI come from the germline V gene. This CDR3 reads CASRNRVEETQYF. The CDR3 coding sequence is TGTGCCAGCAGGAACAGGGTAGAAGAGACCCAGTACTTC.

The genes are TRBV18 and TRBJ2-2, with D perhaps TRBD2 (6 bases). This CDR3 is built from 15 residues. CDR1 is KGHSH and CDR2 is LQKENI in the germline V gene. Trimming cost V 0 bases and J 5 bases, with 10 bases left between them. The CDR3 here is CASSPPFAGTGELFF. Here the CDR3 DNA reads TGTGCCAGCTCACCACCCTTTGCGGGGACCGGGGAGCTGTTTTTT.